This TCR beta chain emerged from a study of chemoradiotherapy in HPV16-positive cancers. About the study: Functional T-cell assays on a couple of HPV16-positive patients' cells defined candidate HPV-specific clones and common TCR motifs. Study-wide findings and caveats: Non-HPV-specific T cells did not expand in tumors during treatment, whereas candidate HPV-specific clones and E7-related motifs did.

Here immunoSEQ multiplex PCR was the method, and the copy in TCRdb shows in-frame clones only, minus some. The data show 20,000 to 30,000 clones, approximately 94% seen once. Over chemoradiotherapy, repertoires were sampled more than once. CDR1 and CDR2 from the germline V gene are GTSNPN and SVGIG (reference sequence). This CDR3 comprises 19 residues. Trimming cost V 0 bases and J 4 bases; bases outside gene matches: 18. To note about this clone: Its antigen remains unidentified.

This receptor was identified in a human donor with HPV-associated anogenital cancer. The chain has TRBV30 and TRBJ2-3; 8 nucleotides agree with TRBD2. This material was collected from a patient who underwent chemoradiotherapy. The CDR3 is CAWSVRTFSKTSVADTQYF. The CDR3 bases are TGTGCCTGGAGTGTACGGACGTTTTCCAAGACTAGCGTTGCAGATACGCAGTATTTT.